A single sample is the source of the 28 T cell receptor beta chains below, sequenced in a study of shared clonotypes between healthy human individuals. Sequencing used immunoSEQ multiplex PCR; TCRdb keeps in-frame clones, though not all of them. The profile shows over a million clones, over 95% of them singletons. Sequencing was done on a sample of naive CD4+ T cells sorted from blood. Sample subset: CD45RA+ positively selected. The receptors come from a man in his thirties or forties in good health.

CDR3 nucleotide sequence: TGTGCCAGTAGTACCCTGACAGGGGGACCCAATGAGCAGTTCTTC. It yields the protein CASSTLTGGPNEQFF. This chain joins TRBV19 and TRBJ2-1; 9 bases are a match to TRBD1. Germline V gene lookup returns CDR1 LNHDA and CDR2 SQIVND (reference sequence). CDR3 length: 15 residues. Germline trimming cut 4 bases from V and 6 bases from J; bases unmatched to any gene: 7.

This chain's CDR3 is CAISDVAYSGNTIYF. CDR3 coding DNA: TGTGCCATCAGTGACGTGGCCTACTCTGGAAACACCATATATTTT. This chain connects TRBV10-3 to TRBJ1-3; D call uncertain. This CDR3 contains 15 residues. Germline V gene sequence: CDR1 ENHRY, CDR2 SYGVKD. V shed 3 bases and J shed 0 bases, with 9 bases lying between them.

This clone was recorded once. The rearrangement uses TRBV19 and TRBJ2-1; 7 positions agree with TRBD2. With 3 bases clipped from V and 5 bases from J, the junction kept 13 bases outside the gene matches. The CDR3 contains 17 residues. Germline loops: CDR1 LNHDA, CDR2 SQIVND (reference sequence). The CDR3 reads CASSIVRGLERDNEQFF. In nucleotides, the CDR3 is TGTGCCAGTAGTATTGTACGAGGACTAGAGCGGGACAATGAGCAGTTCTTC.

CDR3 nucleotides: TGCGCCAGCAGTACCGGGACAATGAACACTGAAGCTTTCTTT. This encodes CASSTGTMNTEAFF. The V and J genes are TRBV5-1 and TRBJ1-1; D is possibly TRBD1 (6 bases). The CDR3 runs to 14 residues. Trimming took off 5 bases at V and 0 bases at J, with 11 bases between the two ends. Germline V gene sequence: CDR1 SGHRS, CDR2 YFSETQ.

The chain links TRBV4-1 to TRBJ2-7, with 10 bases fitting TRBD2. CDR1 and CDR2 from the germline V gene are MGHRA and YSYEKL. The CDR3 spans 17 residues. Trimming took 1 base from V and 3 from J; bases not matched to a gene: 9. The CDR3 DNA reads TGCGCCAGCAGCCAAGCGTCGGCTAGCGGGAGAGTCTACGAGCAGTACTTC. This translates into CASSQASASGRVYEQYF.

The chain carries TRBV5-6 and TRBJ2-1; D remains ambiguous. The CDR3 is 15 amino acids. The V end was cut by 10 bases, the J end by 0 bases, with 17 bases between. The germline gives CDR1 SGHDT, CDR2 YYEEEE. CDR3 sequence reads: CAVMAPRPSYNEQFF. The CDR3 nucleotides read TGTGCCGTAATGGCGCCTAGACCCTCCTACAATGAGCAGTTCTTC.

This chain connects TRBV9 to TRBJ2-2; D possibly corresponds to TRBD1 (7 bases). Looked up from germline, CDR1 is SGDLS and CDR2 is YYNGEE. V was pared by 5 bases and J by 2 bases, with 13 bases between. The CDR3 runs to 15 residues. The CDR3 protein is CASRAGQRNTGELFF. CDR3 nucleotides: TGTGCCAGCAGGGCGGGACAGAGAAACACCGGGGAGCTGTTTTTT.

The CDR3 is CSVGGVLTDTQYF. The DNA of the CDR3 is TGCAGCGTCGGAGGGGTACTGACAGATACGCAGTATTTT. The chain employs TRBV29-1 and TRBJ2-3; TRBD2 might be the D (6 bases). The CDR3 totals 13 residues. Germline V lookup: CDR1 SQVTM, CDR2 ANQGSEA. V gave up 6 bases and J gave up 3 bases, with 13 bases separating them.

The chain joins TRBV6-1 to TRBJ2-1; D ambiguous. The CDR3 totals 16 residues. V was clipped by 0 bases and J by 2 bases, with 11 bases between them. Germline lookup yields CDR1 MNHNS and CDR2 SASEGT. CDR3 loop: CASSEARSSPYNEQFF. The CDR3 bases are TGTGCCAGCAGTGAAGCGCGGTCATCCCCCTACAATGAGCAGTTCTTC.

This sequence joins TRBV30 and TRBJ2-1; D is unresolved. The germline V and J ends were trimmed by 3 bases and 6 bases, with 9 bases remaining between them. The CDR3 is 12 residues long. Germline values: CDR1 GTSNPN, CDR2 SVGIG (reference sequence). The CDR3 DNA is TGTGCCTGGAGGAGGAGTGCCAATGAGCAGTTCTTC. Translated, it gives CAWRRSANEQFF.

This rearrangement joins TRBV29-1 to TRBJ1-4; a possible D gene is TRBD1 (6 bases). The V gene lost 5 bases and the J gene lost 5 bases, with 15 bases spanning the gap. This CDR3 comprises 14 residues. CDR1 SQVTM and CDR2 ANQGSEA come from the germline V gene. CDR3 sequence (DNA): TGCAGCGTTCTGGACAGAACCCTCAATGAAAAACTGTTTTTT. Protein sequence: CSVLDRTLNEKLFF.

The V and J genes are TRBV5-1 and TRBJ2-7; D is perhaps TRBD2 (6 bases). This CDR3 region has 20 residues. Germline V gene data show CDR1 as SGHRS and CDR2 as YFSETQ. V gave up 4 bases and J gave up 5 bases, with 34 bases separating them. CDR3 in DNA: TGCGCCAGCAGCAACCTTGGGGGGTGGGATTCTGGGACCGGACATAACGAGCAGTACTTC. The encoded protein is CASSNLGGWDSGTGHNEQYF. Full variable domain (remainder filled in from reference TRBV5-1 and TRBJ2-7): KAGVTQTPRYLIKTRGQQVTLSCSPISGHRSVSWYQQTPGQGLQFLFEYFSETQRNKGNFPGRFSGRQFSNSRSEMNVSTLELGDSALYLCASSNLGGWDSGTGHNEQYFGPGTRLTVT.

CDR3 in DNA: TGCGCCAGCAGCCAAGATGGCGACGGGACAGGGGGTTTTTACGAGCAGTACTTC. This translates into CASSQDGDGTGGFYEQYF. The chain joins TRBV4-3 to TRBJ2-7; 11 bases match TRBD1. Germline CDR1 and CDR2: LGHNA and YSLEER. V was clipped by 0 bases and J by 4 bases; unmatched bases: 11. This CDR3 has 18 amino acids.

V is TRBV6-1 and J is TRBJ2-1; D might be TRBD1 or TRBD2, each matching 6 bases. The CDR3 has 15 residues. In germline, CDR1 is MNHNS, CDR2 SASEGT. V was pared by 2 bases and J by 2 bases, with 10 bases between. Written as DNA, the CDR3 is TGTGCCAGCAGTGAATACGGGGGCCCCTACAATGAGCAGTTCTTC. Protein product: CASSEYGGPYNEQFF.

This clone was found once. The rearrangement links TRBV7-3 to TRBJ1-5; D possibly corresponds to TRBD1 (5 bases). The V and J ends lost 8 bases and 2 bases respectively, with 10 bases between them. This CDR3 comprises 13 residues. CDR1 is SGHTA, CDR2 FQGTGA, per germline. For the CDR3, the DNA is TGTGCCAGCGGGACCAGCGGCAATCAGCCCCAGCATTTT. This encodes CASGTSGNQPQHF.

The V and J genes are TRBV28 and TRBJ2-1, with a weak D call TRBD2 (5 bases). Germline V gives CDR1 MDHEN, CDR2 SYDVKM. The CDR3 consists of 12 residues. V was trimmed by 1 base and J by 11 bases, leaving 9 bases between them. Here the CDR3 reads CASSLLPGKQFF. CDR3 DNA: TGTGCCAGCAGTTTATTGCCGGGGAAGCAGTTCTTC.

CDR3 nucleotide sequence: TGTGCCAGCAGCTCGGAGCCCCGGGGAATGAACACTGAAGCTTTCTTT. Its protein is CASSSEPRGMNTEAFF. The chain combines TRBV5-4 with TRBJ1-1; no definite D call. The V gene's germline CDR1 is SGHNT and CDR2 YYREEE (reference sequence). There are 16 residues in the CDR3. Trimming cost V 3 bases and J 0 bases, with 15 bases left between them.

The chain recombines TRBV11-3 with TRBJ2-5, with 13 bases that match TRBD2. Germline V gene lookup returns CDR1 SGHNT and CDR2 YENEEA. This CDR3 spans 16 amino acids. V dropped 3 bases and J dropped 5; count of bases not matched to a gene: 6. The CDR3 region is CASSLSLAGGGETQYF. In DNA, the CDR3 is TGTGCCAGCAGCTTGTCACTAGCGGGAGGGGGTGAGACCCAGTACTTC.

The gene calls are TRBV9 and TRBJ2-7, with D hard to call. V lost 0 bases, J lost 6 bases, and 7 bases lay in between. Germline V gives CDR1 SGDLS, CDR2 YYNGEE. This CDR3 is built from 12 residues. Here the CDR3 DNA reads TGTGCCAGCAGCGTAGAGGAAGGCGAGCAGTACTTC. This gives the protein CASSVEEGEQYF.

The V gene is TRBV27, the J gene TRBJ1-5; TRBD1 might be the D (6 bases). This CDR3 has 16 residues. The germline V and J ends were trimmed by 0 bases and 9 bases, with 18 bases remaining between them. Germline values: CDR1 MNHEY, CDR2 SMNVEV (reference sequence). The CDR3 bases are TGTGCCAGCAGTTTATCCCGCCAGGGGTTGCCTCTGCCCCAGCATTTT. Its translation is CASSLSRQGLPLPQHF.

V usage is TRBV6-6 and J usage is TRBJ1-1; the D is unclear. Germline V gene lookup returns CDR1 MNHNY and CDR2 SVGAGI (reference sequence). The CDR3 has 12 residues. Trimming pared 4 bases from V and 1 base from J, leaving 4 bases between. CDR3 loop: CASSSRNTEAFF. The DNA of the CDR3 is TGTGCCAGCAGTTCACGGAACACTGAAGCTTTCTTT.

The rearrangement uses TRBV19 and TRBJ2-3; possibly TRBD1 for D (6 bases). This CDR3 has 15 residues. Deletions cut 7 bases from V and 0 bases from J, with 14 bases between. Germline V gene lookup returns CDR1 LNHDA and CDR2 SQIVND (reference sequence). This chain's CDR3 is CASTRTVTSTDTQYF. The CDR3 nucleotides are TGTGCCAGTACCCGGACAGTAACTAGCACAGATACGCAGTATTTT.

The chain combines TRBV7-9 with TRBJ2-1; no definite D call. In germline, CDR1 is SEHNR, CDR2 FQNEAQ (reference sequence). V lost 5 bases and J 2 bases, leaving 22 bases between the germline ends. This CDR3 region has 18 residues. The CDR3, as DNA: TGTGCCAGCAGCCCCCCAAGAGAGCTCCTCCTTCCCTACAATGAGCAGTTCTTC. It codes for CASSPPRELLLPYNEQFF.

Only one count was recorded for this clone. This chain links TRBV18 with TRBJ1-5; 8 positions agree with TRBD1. Unmatched junction bases numbered 6, after V lost 2 bases and J lost 6 bases. CDR1 KGHSH and CDR2 LQKENI come from the germline V gene. The CDR3 has 15 residues. The CDR3, as DNA: TGTGCCAGCTCACCATCGGACAGGGTACCTCAGCCCCAGCATTTT. This encodes CASSPSDRVPQPQHF.

The chain is built from TRBV5-1 and TRBJ1-4; D ambiguous. The V gene lost 4 bases and the J gene lost 8 bases, with 15 bases spanning the gap. Per germline, CDR1 SGHRS and CDR2 YFSETQ. CDR3 length: 14 amino acids. The CDR3 DNA follows: TGCGCCAGCAGCCTCCTGGGGAGAGGGGAAAAACTGTTTTTT. Protein sequence: CASSLLGRGEKLFF.

In the case of this clone: Its ends do not fully match the called genes, so a read error is possible. This chain connects TRBV9 to TRBJ2-2; D tentatively reads TRBD1 or TRBD2 (5 bases each). The V gene's germline CDR1 is SGDLS and CDR2 YYNGEE. The length of the CDR3 is 15 residues. CDR3 bases: TGTGCCAGCAGCGTCGCCGGGACGAACAACGGGGAGCTGTTTTTT. Its translation: CASSVAGTNNGELFF. The whole variable domain, remainder taken from reference TRBV9 and TRBJ2-2, is DSGVTQTPKHLITATGQRVTLRCSPRSGDLSVYWYQQSLDQGLQFLIQYYNGEERAKGNILERFSAQQFPDLHSELNLSSLELGDSALYFCASSVAGTNNGELFFGEGSRLTVL.

The chain has TRBV7-2 and TRBJ2-7, with 8 bases lining up with TRBD2. Germline CDR1 and CDR2: SGHTA and FQGNSA. Trimming took 1 base from V and 6 from J; bases not matched to a gene: 5. The CDR3 runs to 14 residues. CDR3 region: CASSLVSGSSEQYF. The DNA for the CDR3 is TGTGCCAGCAGCTTAGTGAGCGGGAGCTCCGAGCAGTACTTC.

For this clone: The same CDR3 is also encoded by other DNA sequences in this sample. V is TRBV2 and J is TRBJ2-7, with TRBD2 matching over 14 bases. The germline V gene encodes CDR1 SNHLY and CDR2 FYNNEI. Trimming took 6 bases from V and 4 from J; bases not matched to a gene: 2. The CDR3 totals 14 residues. CDR3 residues: CASSGLAGGYEQYF. DNA of the CDR3: TGTGCCAGCAGCGGACTAGCGGGAGGTTACGAGCAGTACTTC.